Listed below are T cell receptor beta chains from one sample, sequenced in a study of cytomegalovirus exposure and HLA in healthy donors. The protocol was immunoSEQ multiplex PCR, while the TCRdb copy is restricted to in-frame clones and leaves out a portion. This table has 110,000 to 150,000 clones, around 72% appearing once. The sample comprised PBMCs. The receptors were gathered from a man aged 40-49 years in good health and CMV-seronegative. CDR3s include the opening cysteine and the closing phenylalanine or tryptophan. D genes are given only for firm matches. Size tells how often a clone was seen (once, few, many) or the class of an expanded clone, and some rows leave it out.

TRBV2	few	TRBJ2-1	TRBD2	CASSKREASINEQFF	TGTGCCAGCAGTAAACGGGAGGCGTCGATCAATGAGCAGTTCTTC
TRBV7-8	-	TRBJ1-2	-	CASSSGHGTYGYTF	TGTGCCAGCAGCTCAGGACATGGAACCTATGGCTACACCTTC
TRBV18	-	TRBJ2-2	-	CASSPPGTGELFF	TGTGCCAGCTCACCACCCGGCACCGGGGAGCTGTTTTTT
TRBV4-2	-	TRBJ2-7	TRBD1	CASSFKTGPNEQYF	TGTGCCAGCAGCTTCAAGACAGGGCCCAACGAGCAGTACTTC
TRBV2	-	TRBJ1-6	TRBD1	CASSDAKNTGGNSPLHF	TGTGCCAGCAGTGACGCAAAAAATACAGGGGGCAATTCACCCCTCCACTTT
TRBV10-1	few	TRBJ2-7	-	CASSEIGRTYEQYF	TGCGCCAGCAGTGAGATTGGCCGAACCTACGAGCAGTACTTC
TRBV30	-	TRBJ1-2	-	CAWSVLGLGYTF	TGTGCCTGGAGCGTCCTCGGTCTTGGCTACACCTTC
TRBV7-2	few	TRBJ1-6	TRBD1	CASSLGQVSPLHF	TGTGCCAGCAGCTTGGGACAGGTTTCACCCCTCCACTTT
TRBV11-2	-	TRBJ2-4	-	CASSRMGLLNLAKNIQYF	TGTGCCAGCAGCCGTATGGGACTCTTGAACCTAGCCAAAAACATTCAGTACTTC
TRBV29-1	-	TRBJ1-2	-	CSVAEGRGFGYTF	TGCAGCGTTGCTGAGGGCCGGGGGTTCGGCTACACCTTC
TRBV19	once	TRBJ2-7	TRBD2	CASLASGAYEQYF	TGTGCCAGCCTCGCTAGCGGGGCCTACGAGCAGTACTTC
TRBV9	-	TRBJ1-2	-	CASSHGSEGYGYTF	TGTGCCAGCAGCCATGGATCGGAGGGCTATGGCTACACCTTC
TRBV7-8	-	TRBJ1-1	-	CASRAGNTEAFF	TGTGCCAGCAGGGCAGGCAACACTGAAGCTTTCTTT
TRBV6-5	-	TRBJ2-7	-	CASSYSRQVFEQYF	TGTGCCAGCAGTTACTCTAGACAAGTTTTCGAGCAGTACTTC
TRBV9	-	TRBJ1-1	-	CASSFSLDTEAFF	TGTGCCAGCAGCTTTAGTTTAGACACTGAAGCTTTCTTT
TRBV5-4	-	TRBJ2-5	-	CASSSLATVPTQYF	TGTGCCAGCAGCTCTCTAGCGACGGTACCGACCCAGTACTTC
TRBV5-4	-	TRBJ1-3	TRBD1	CASSSEQGDMGNTIYF	TGTGCCAGCAGCTCAGAACAGGGGGATATGGGAAACACCATATATTTT
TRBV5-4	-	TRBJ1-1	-	CASSSPERTEAFF	TGTGCCAGCAGCTCCCCCGAGAGGACTGAAGCTTTCTTT
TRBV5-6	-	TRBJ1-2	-	CASSLELYYGYTF	TGTGCCAGCAGCTTGGAACTTTACTATGGCTACACCTTC
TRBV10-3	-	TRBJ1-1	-	CAISDARLNTEAFF	TGTGCCATCAGTGACGCCAGGCTGAACACTGAAGCTTTCTTT
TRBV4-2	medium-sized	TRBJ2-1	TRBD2	CASSQDPLAGSYNEQFF	TGTGCCAGCAGCCAAGATCCACTAGCGGGGTCCTACAATGAGCAGTTCTTC
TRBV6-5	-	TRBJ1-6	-	CASSLQNDNSPLHF	TGTGCCAGCAGTTTACAGAATGATAATTCACCCCTCCACTTT
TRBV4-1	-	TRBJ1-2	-	CASSHASGHNYGYTF	TGCGCCAGCAGCCATGCCTCGGGACATAACTATGGCTACACCTTC
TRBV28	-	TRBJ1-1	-	CASIKRGGLLNTEAFF	TGTGCCAGCATAAAGAGAGGGGGACTATTGAACACTGAAGCTTTCTTT
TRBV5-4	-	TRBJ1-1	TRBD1	CASSLGTGLSFAEAFF	TGTGCCAGCAGCCTGGGGACAGGGCTTAGTTTCGCTGAAGCTTTCTTT
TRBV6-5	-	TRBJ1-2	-	CASSPTQYGYPF	TGTGCCAGCAGCCCAACACAGTATGGCTACCCCTTC
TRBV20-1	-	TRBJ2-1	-	CSAKRRVEQFF	TGCAGTGCTAAAAGACGGGTAGAGCAGTTCTTC
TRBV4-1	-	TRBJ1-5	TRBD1	CASSQRTGTVHQPQHF	TGCGCCAGCAGCCAAAGAACCGGGACAGTTCATCAGCCCCAGCATTTT